A single sample is the source of the 12 T cell receptor beta chains below, sequenced in a study of blood T cell repertoires in COVID-19. The method was immunoSEQ multiplex PCR; TCRdb's version includes in-frame clones alone and lacks a portion of them. The sample yields 200,000 to 250,000 clones, roughly 87% seen once. Material for sequencing was peripheral blood. Every receptor here comes from a man aged 35-49 years with active or convalescent COVID-19.

The V and J genes are TRBV11-2 and TRBJ1-1; weak D call: TRBD1 (5 bases). The CDR3 consists of 13 residues. V was clipped by 3 bases and J by 5 bases, with 10 bases between them. Germline V gives CDR1 SGHAT, CDR2 FQNNGV. The CDR3 loop is CASSFREATEAFF. The CDR3 nucleotides read TGTGCCAGCAGCTTCAGGGAAGCAACTGAAGCTTTCTTT.

J is TRBJ1-1 and V is TRBV28; 9 nucleotides align to TRBD1. J was trimmed by 11 bases and V by 4 bases; bases with no gene match: 8. CDR1 and CDR2 from the germline V gene are MDHEN and SYDVKM. The CDR3 runs to 13 residues. The CDR3 DNA sequence: TGTGCCAGCAGTTCCAGACAGGGGGGGAGGGCTTTCTTT. Its protein product is CASSSRQGGRAFF. Drawing the rest from reference TRBV28 and TRBJ1-1, the complete variable domain is DVKVTQSSRYLVKRTGEKVFLECVQDMDHENMFWYRQDPGLGLRLIYFSYDVKMKEKGDIPEGYSVSREKKERFSLILESASTNQTSMYLCASSSRQGGRAFFGQGTRLTVV.

The table lists this clone with a count of one. This chain connects TRBV28 to TRBJ1-1; weak D call: TRBD1 (6 bases). CDR3 length equals 15 residues. The V gene's germline CDR1 is MDHEN and CDR2 SYDVKM. Trimming removed 6 bases from V and 0 bases from J, with 14 bases in between. The DNA of the CDR3 is TGTGCCAGCAGGGGGGGGGCAGGGATGAACACTGAAGCTTTCTTT. Its protein product is CASRGGAGMNTEAFF.

This chain links TRBV28 with TRBJ2-3, with TRBD1 matching over 10 bases. Germline trimming cut 4 bases from V and 5 bases from J; bases unmatched to any gene: 3. Germline V lookup: CDR1 MDHEN, CDR2 SYDVKM. This CDR3 is built from 14 residues. DNA of the CDR3: TGTGCCAGCAGTTCGGGGACAGGGGTAGATACGCAGTATTTT. It is translated as CASSSGTGVDTQYF.

V is TRBV28 and J is TRBJ1-3; D is perhaps TRBD1 (6 bases). The CDR3 is 13 residues long. Germline CDR1 is MDHEN and CDR2 is SYDVKM. V was cut by 6 bases and J by 6 bases, with 12 bases left in between. In nucleotides, the CDR3 is TGTGCCAGCAGACAGGGATCCCAAAACACCATATATTTT. Translated: CASRQGSQNTIYF.

J is TRBJ2-4 and V is TRBV5-8; tentative D call: TRBD1 (6 bases). CDR1 SGHTS and CDR2 YDEGEE come from the germline V gene. The CDR3 has 17 residues. The V end lost 2 bases, the J end lost 1 base, and 16 bases lay between the germline ends. The CDR3: CASSFIVRGTAKNIQYF. CDR3 DNA: TGTGCCAGCAGCTTTATAGTTAGGGGGACGGCCAAAAACATTCAGTACTTC. Looking up the rest from reference TRBV5-8 and TRBJ2-4 gives the full variable domain: EAGVTQSPTHLIKTRGQQATLRCSPISGHTSVYWYQQALGLGLQFLLWYDEGEERNRGNFPPRFSGRQFPNYSSELNVNALELEDSALYLCASSFIVRGTAKNIQYFGAGTRLSVL.

This clone was recorded a few times. The genes are TRBV4-1 and TRBJ2-2, with D possibly matching TRBD1 (5 bases). V gave up 0 bases and J gave up 6 bases, with 8 bases separating them. CDR3 size: 14 residues. The germline CDR1 and CDR2 sequences are MGHRA and YSYEKL. The CDR3 reads CASSQDKTAGELFF. The CDR3 DNA reads as TGCGCCAGCAGCCAAGATAAGACAGCCGGGGAGCTGTTTTTT.

V usage is TRBV10-2 and J usage is TRBJ1-5; D is perhaps TRBD1 (6 bases). Germline-derived CDR1 and CDR2 are WSHSY and SAAADI. With 6 bases removed from V and 4 bases from J, the gap between germline ends came to 10 bases. This CDR3 is 13 amino acids long. The CDR3 spells CASRPTGNQPQHF. CDR3 sequence (DNA): TGCGCCAGCAGGCCCACAGGGAATCAGCCCCAGCATTTT.

This sequence joins TRBV5-6 and TRBJ1-3; possibly TRBD1 for D (6 bases). Trimming cost V 2 bases and J 2 bases, with 8 bases left between them. CDR1 and CDR2 from the germline V gene are SGHDT and YYEEEE. There are 14 residues in the CDR3. In nucleotides, the CDR3 is TGTGCCAGCAGCTTTTCAGGGGCTGGAAACACCATATATTTT. As protein: CASSFSGAGNTIYF.

The chain combines TRBV2 with TRBJ1-5; tentative D call: TRBD1 (5 bases). With 3 bases removed from V and 6 bases from J, the gap between germline ends came to 12 bases. Germline CDR1 is SNHLY and CDR2 is FYNNEI. This CDR3 spans 14 amino acids. The CDR3 is CASSDTGLGQPQHF. The CDR3 nucleotides are TGTGCCAGCAGTGACACAGGCCTCGGTCAGCCCCAGCATTTT.

This sequence joins TRBV28 and TRBJ1-2, with 9 bases matching TRBD1. Trimming cost V 6 bases and J 6 bases; bases outside gene matches: 14. This CDR3 region has 16 residues. CDR1 MDHEN and CDR2 SYDVKM come from the germline V gene. CDR3: CASRKPGQGEWNGYTF. DNA of the CDR3: TGTGCCAGCAGAAAACCGGGACAGGGAGAGTGGAATGGCTACACCTTC.

To note about this clone: A much larger clone differs by one base, so this may be a read error. Other DNA sequences within the sample encode an identical CDR3. The V gene is TRBV7-9, the J gene TRBJ1-1, with D possibly being TRBD1 (6 bases). The V end was cut by 5 bases, the J end by 8 bases, with 9 bases between. The CDR3 is made up of 11 amino acids. Per the germline V gene, CDR1 is SEHNR and CDR2 is FQNEAQ (reference sequence). DNA for the CDR3: TGTGCCAGCAGCCCCGGGACAGAAGCTTTCTTT. This codes for CASSPGTEAFF.